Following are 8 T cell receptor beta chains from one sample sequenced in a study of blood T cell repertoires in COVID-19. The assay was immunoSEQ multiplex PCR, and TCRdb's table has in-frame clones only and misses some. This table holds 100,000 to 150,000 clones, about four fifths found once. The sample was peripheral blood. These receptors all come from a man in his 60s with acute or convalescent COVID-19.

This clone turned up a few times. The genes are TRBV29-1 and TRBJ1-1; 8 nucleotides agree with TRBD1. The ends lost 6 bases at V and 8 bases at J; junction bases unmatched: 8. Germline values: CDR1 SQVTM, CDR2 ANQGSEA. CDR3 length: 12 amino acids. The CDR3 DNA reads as TGCAGCGTCTACACAGGGGGAATAGAAGCTTTCTTT. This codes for CSVYTGGIEAFF.

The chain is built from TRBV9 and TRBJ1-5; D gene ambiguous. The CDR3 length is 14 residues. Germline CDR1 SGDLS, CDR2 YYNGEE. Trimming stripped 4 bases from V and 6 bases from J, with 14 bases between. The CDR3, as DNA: TGTGCCAGCAGCTCTACCGCCGGAGGTCAGCCCCAGCATTTT. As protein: CASSSTAGGQPQHF. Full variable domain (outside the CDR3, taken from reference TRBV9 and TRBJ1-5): DSGVTQTPKHLITATGQRVTLRCSPRSGDLSVYWYQQSLDQGLQFLIQYYNGEERAKGNILERFSAQQFPDLHSELNLSSLELGDSALYFCASSSTAGGQPQHFGDGTRLSIL.

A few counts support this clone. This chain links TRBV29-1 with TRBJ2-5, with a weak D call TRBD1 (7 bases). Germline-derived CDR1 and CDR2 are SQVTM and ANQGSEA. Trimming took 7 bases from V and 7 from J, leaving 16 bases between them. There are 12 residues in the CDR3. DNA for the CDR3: TGCAGCGCCGGAGGGGCAGGGGGGACCCAGTACTTC. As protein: CSAGGAGGTQYF.

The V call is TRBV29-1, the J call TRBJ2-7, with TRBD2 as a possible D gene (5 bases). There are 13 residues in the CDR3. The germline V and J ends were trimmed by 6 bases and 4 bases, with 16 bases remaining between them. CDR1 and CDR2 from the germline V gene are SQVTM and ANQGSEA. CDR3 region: CSVRTIRGYEQYF. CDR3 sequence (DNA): TGCAGCGTCCGGACCATCCGGGGATACGAGCAGTACTTC.

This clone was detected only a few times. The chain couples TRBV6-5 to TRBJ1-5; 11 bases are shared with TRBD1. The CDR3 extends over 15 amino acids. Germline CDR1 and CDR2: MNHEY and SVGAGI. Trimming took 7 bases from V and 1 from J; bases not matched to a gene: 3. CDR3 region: CASTWTGGSNQPQHF. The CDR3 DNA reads TGTGCCAGCACCTGGACAGGGGGCAGCAATCAGCCCCAGCATTTT.

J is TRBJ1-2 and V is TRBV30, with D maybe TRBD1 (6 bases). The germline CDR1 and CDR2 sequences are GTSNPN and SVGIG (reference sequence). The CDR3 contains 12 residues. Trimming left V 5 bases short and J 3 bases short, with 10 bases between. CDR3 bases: TGTGCCTGGCAGGACAGATACTATGGCTACACCTTC. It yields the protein CAWQDRYYGYTF.

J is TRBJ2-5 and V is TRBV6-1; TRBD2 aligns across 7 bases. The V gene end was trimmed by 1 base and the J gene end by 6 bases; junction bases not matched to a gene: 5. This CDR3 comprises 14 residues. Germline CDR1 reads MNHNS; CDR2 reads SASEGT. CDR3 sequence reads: CASSEVTSRKTQYF. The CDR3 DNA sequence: TGTGCCAGCAGTGAAGTGACTAGCCGGAAGACCCAGTACTTC.

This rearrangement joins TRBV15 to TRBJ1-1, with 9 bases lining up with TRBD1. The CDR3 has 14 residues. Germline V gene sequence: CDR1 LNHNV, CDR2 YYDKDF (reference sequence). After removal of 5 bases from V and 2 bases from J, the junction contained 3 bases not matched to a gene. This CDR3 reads CATSRQGGNTEAFF. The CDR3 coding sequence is TGTGCCACCAGCCGACAGGGGGGAAACACTGAAGCTTTCTTT.